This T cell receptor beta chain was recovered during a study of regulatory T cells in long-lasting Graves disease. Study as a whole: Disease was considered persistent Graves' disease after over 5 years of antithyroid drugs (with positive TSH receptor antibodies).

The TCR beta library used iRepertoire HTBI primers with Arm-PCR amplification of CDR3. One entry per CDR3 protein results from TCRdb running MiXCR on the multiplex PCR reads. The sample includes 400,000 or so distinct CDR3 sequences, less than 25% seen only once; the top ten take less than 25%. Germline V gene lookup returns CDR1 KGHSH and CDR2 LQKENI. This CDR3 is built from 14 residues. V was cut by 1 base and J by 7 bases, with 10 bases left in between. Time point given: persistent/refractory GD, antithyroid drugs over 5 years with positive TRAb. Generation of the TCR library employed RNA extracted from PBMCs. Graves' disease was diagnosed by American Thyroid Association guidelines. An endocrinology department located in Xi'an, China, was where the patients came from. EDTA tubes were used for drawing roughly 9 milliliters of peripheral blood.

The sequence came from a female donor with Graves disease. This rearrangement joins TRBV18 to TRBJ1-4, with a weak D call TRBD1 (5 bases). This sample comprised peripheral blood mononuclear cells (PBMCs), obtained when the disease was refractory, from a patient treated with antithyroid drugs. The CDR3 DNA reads TGTGCCAGCTCACCACAGGGGTCCAGTGAAAAACTGTTTTTT. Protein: CASSPQGSSEKLFF.